The 26 T cell receptor beta chains given below trace back to one sample, sequenced in a study of prognosis after radiotherapy for stage I lung cancer. Genomic DNA served as the source from which two-round multiplex PCR generated TCR beta CDR3 amplicons. The authors ran first-round PCR with primers specific to each TRBV and TRBJ gene. In TCRdb, the multiplex PCR reads were re-called with MiXCR into one record per CDR3 protein. The sample holds almost 40,000 distinct CDR3 sequences; roughly a quarter are singletons and the top ten take 25% to 30%. Sequencing was performed on PBMCs, taken before or after stereotactic body radiation therapy (not recorded which). These receptors all come from a donor over 45 with non-small cell lung cancer.

In its sample, this clonotype was seen many times. V and J are TRBV30 and TRBJ2-1; 12 bases line up with TRBD2. CDR1 is GTSNPN and CDR2 is SVGIG in the germline V gene (reference sequence). V lost 3 bases and J lost 0; bases outside the gene matches: 12. There are 19 residues in the CDR3. The CDR3 loop reads CAWSKTSGSRLNSYNEQFF. CDR3 bases: TGTGCCTGGAGCAAGACTAGCGGGAGTCGTTTAAACTCCTACAATGAGCAGTTCTTC.

This clonotype has ten or more counts. The chain couples TRBV5-4 to TRBJ2-7; 10 bases line up with TRBD1. Unmatched junction bases numbered 5, after V lost 4 bases and J lost 4 bases. The CDR3 has 14 amino acids. The germline V gene encodes CDR1 SGHNT and CDR2 YYREEE (reference sequence). The CDR3 nucleotides read TGTGCCAGCAGCGCCCCGGGACAGGGGTACGAGCAGTACTTC. It encodes CASSAPGQGYEQYF.

This clonotype was seen ten or more times. This chain uses TRBV12-3 or TRBV12-4 with TRBJ2-1, with no clear D. V shed 6 bases and J shed 9 bases, with 15 bases lying between them. CDR3 length: 13 amino acids. This CDR3 is CASREDLGFEQFF. In nucleotides, the CDR3 is TGTGCCAGCAGGGAAGATTTGGGGTTTGAGCAGTTCTTC.

This clonotype was counted only a few times. Being one base from a much bigger clone, this may be a read error. The J gene is TRBJ1-2, the V gene TRBV10-2; D is ambiguous. Germline CDR1 WSHSY, CDR2 SAAADI. CDR3 length: 15 residues. CDR3: CAGSSGRLRLYGYTF. The CDR3 DNA sequence: TGCGCCGGCAGTTCAGGACGGTTGAGGCTCTATGGCTACACCTTC.

This clonotype was recorded a few times. A clone one base away is much larger, so this may be a read error. The V and J genes are TRBV2 and TRBJ1-2; D possibly corresponds to TRBD1 (6 bases). Germline V gives CDR1 SNHLY, CDR2 FYNNEI. The germline V and J ends were trimmed by 6 bases and 7 bases, with 18 bases remaining between them. CDR3 length: 14 residues. CDR3 amino acids: CASRGHGQSLGYTF. CDR3 nucleotides: TGTGCCAGCAGAGGCCACGGACAGAGTCTTGGCTACACCTTC.

This clonotype was found many times. The V call is TRBV15, the J call TRBJ2-2; TRBD2 matches at 11 bases. The CDR3 runs 17 residues. The junction had 2 bases not matched to a gene; V was cut back by 2 bases and J by 0 bases. The germline gives CDR1 LNHNV, CDR2 YYDKDF (reference sequence). CDR3 in DNA: TGTGCCACCAGCAGACGACTAGCGGGAACGAACACCGGGGAGCTGTTTTTT. It specifies CATSRRLAGTNTGELFF.

This clonotype was recorded many times. The genes are TRBV28 and TRBJ2-3, with D possibly matching TRBD2 (6 bases). CDR1 is MDHEN and CDR2 is SYDVKM in the germline V gene. V was trimmed by 10 bases and J by 2 bases, leaving 13 bases between them. The CDR3 is 13 amino acids. The CDR3 sequence is CAIDGGNTDTQYF. In nucleotides, the CDR3 is TGTGCCATCGATGGGGGGAACACAGATACGCAGTATTTT.

The chain joins TRBV6-1 to TRBJ1-5, with 7 bases identical to TRBD1. The CDR3 totals 17 residues. The trim removed 6 bases at V and 0 bases at J, leaving 11 bases unmatched. In germline, CDR1 is MNHNS, CDR2 SASEGT. The CDR3 DNA sequence: TGTGCCAGCAGCTCTTGGTACAGGGGATTTAGCAATCAGCCCCAGCATTTT. Amino acids: CASSSWYRGFSNQPQHF.

This clonotype was seen many times. The chain combines TRBV19 with TRBJ2-7, with 8 bases aligning to TRBD1. CDR3 length: 13 residues. The ends lost 2 bases at V and 6 bases at J; junction bases unmatched: 3. From germline, CDR1 is LNHDA and CDR2 SQIVND (reference sequence). The CDR3 sequence is CASSITGGPEQYF. CDR3 in DNA: TGTGCCAGTAGTATAACAGGGGGTCCCGAGCAGTACTTC.

This clonotype came up many times. The chain links TRBV25-1 to TRBJ1-1; 7 bases align to TRBD1. This CDR3 is 16 amino acids long. With V trimmed by 0 bases and J by 6 bases, 10 bases remained unmatched. Germline-derived CDR1 and CDR2 are MGHDK and SYGVNS. The CDR3 coding sequence is TGTGCCAGCAGTGAATATATAGACAGGGCCGGCCCTGAAGCTTTCTTT. This codes for CASSEYIDRAGPEAFF.

The gene calls are TRBV5-4 and TRBJ2-3, with D possibly being TRBD1 or TRBD2 (7 bases each). The germline V and J ends were trimmed by 4 bases and 3 bases, with 18 bases remaining between them. The CDR3 runs to 16 residues. Germline loops: CDR1 SGHNT, CDR2 YYREEE (reference sequence). CDR3 in amino acids: CASSRTTGRGTDTQYF. CDR3 nucleotides: TGTGCCAGCAGCCGAACGACAGGGAGGGGAACAGATACGCAGTATTTT.

This clonotype occurred many times. Here the CDR3 DNA reads TGTGCCAGTAGTATGGATAGCGCCAACTCCTACAATGAGCAGTTCTTC. Its translation: CASSMDSANSYNEQFF. V usage is TRBV19 and J usage is TRBJ2-1; possibly TRBD2 for D (5 bases). V was clipped by 3 bases and J by 0 bases, with 12 bases between them. CDR1 is LNHDA, CDR2 SQIVND, per germline (reference sequence). The CDR3 length is 16 residues.

Only a few counts were recorded for this clonotype. A much more abundant neighbour one base away suggests this may be a read error. The chain employs TRBV7-9 and TRBJ2-7; perhaps TRBD2 as D (6 bases). Trimming pared 4 bases from V and 3 bases from J, leaving 22 bases between. This CDR3 comprises 17 residues. Germline CDR1 reads SEHNR; CDR2 reads FQNEAQ (reference sequence). CDR3 coding DNA: TGTGCCAGCAGCTCCATTAGGGACCCTAGCGCCAACTACGAGCAGTACTTC. Protein product: CASSSIRDPSANYEQYF.

At least ten counts were recorded for this clonotype. The chain combines TRBV4-2 with TRBJ1-5; D gene ambiguous. V dropped 5 bases and J dropped 7 bases, with 12 bases sitting between them. CDR3 length: 13 residues. Per the germline V gene, CDR1 is LGHNA and CDR2 is YNFKEQ. Written as DNA, the CDR3 is TGTGCCAGCAGCAGAGACAAAGGCCAGCCCCAGCATTTT. Residues: CASSRDKGQPQHF.

On this clonotype: Being one base from a much bigger clone, this may be a read error. The gene calls are TRBV20-1 and TRBJ2-2, with 7 bases aligning to TRBD2. The CDR3 totals 16 residues. Germline V gene lookup returns CDR1 DFQATT and CDR2 SNEGSKA (reference sequence). V was clipped by 3 bases and J by 5 bases; unmatched bases: 12. The CDR3 loop reads CSARVAGVAATGELFF. The CDR3 nucleotides read TGCAGTGCTAGGGTGGCGGGGGTGGCGGCGACCGGGGAGCTGTTTTTT.

This clonotype has ten or more counts. This chain uses TRBV2 with TRBJ2-1; D unresolved. Germline V gene lookup returns CDR1 SNHLY and CDR2 FYNNEI. V lost 4 bases, J lost 5 bases, and 9 bases lay in between. This CDR3 is 13 amino acids long. The CDR3 coding sequence is TGTGCCAGCAGTGGGCCTACCGACAATGAGCAGTTCTTC. Translation gives CASSGPTDNEQFF.

There are many counts of this clonotype. The genes are TRBV15 and TRBJ2-1; TRBD2 matches 7 bases. Trimming took 6 bases from V and 6 from J; bases not matched to a gene: 8. The CDR3 covers 14 residues. Germline V gene sequence: CDR1 LNHNV, CDR2 YYDKDF (reference sequence). In nucleotides, the CDR3 is TGTGCCACCAGGGGGCGAGCGGGAAGCAATGAGCAGTTCTTC. Translating it yields CATRGRAGSNEQFF.

Many counts were recorded for this clonotype. The rearrangement joins TRBV12-3 or TRBV12-4 to TRBJ1-6; D gene unclear. V was shortened by 4 bases and J by 6 bases, with 4 bases between the two germline ends. The CDR3 spans 12 residues. CDR3 loop: CASSSPNSPLHF. The CDR3 DNA is TGTGCCAGCAGTTCACCTAATTCACCCCTCCACTTT.

This clonotype was found many times. The chain combines TRBV11-2 with TRBJ2-4; D ambiguous. The CDR3 totals 14 residues. V was pared by 6 bases and J by 2 bases, with 11 bases between. The germline V gene has CDR1 SGHAT and CDR2 FQNNGV. The CDR3 spells CASRSDLPKNIQYF. The CDR3 bases are TGTGCCAGCAGATCTGACCTCCCCAAAAACATTCAGTACTTC.

This clonotype was picked up many times. In DNA, the CDR3 is TGTGCCAGCAGTTACACGGACAGGGGTGGTTACGAGCAGTACTTC. As protein: CASSYTDRGGYEQYF. The chain links TRBV6-5 to TRBJ2-7; 9 bases match TRBD1. Trimming removed 2 bases from V and 4 bases from J; junction bases left unmatched: 6. CDR3 length: 15 amino acids. The germline V gene has CDR1 MNHEY and CDR2 SVGAGI.

There are many counts of this clonotype. The chain recombines TRBV20-1 with TRBJ1-3; 8 nucleotides match TRBD1. Germline assignment: CDR1 DFQATT and CDR2 SNEGSKA (reference sequence). This CDR3 region has 14 residues. Trimming at V came to 3 bases and at J to 6 bases, leaving 7 bases not matched to a gene. CDR3 loop: CSASRDRGVNTIYF. The DNA of the CDR3 is TGCAGTGCTAGCCGTGACAGGGGAGTAAACACCATATATTTT.

This clonotype has ten or more counts. This chain uses TRBV9 with TRBJ1-1; D remains unclear. From germline, CDR1 is SGDLS and CDR2 YYNGEE. The CDR3 is 11 amino acids. The V and J ends lost 4 bases and 4 bases respectively, with 5 bases between them. CDR3 amino acids: CASSRGTEAFF. CDR3 nucleotides: TGTGCCAGCAGCCGAGGCACTGAAGCTTTCTTT.

The sample holds many counts of this clonotype. This chain uses TRBV7-9 with TRBJ1-3; no clear D gene. The CDR3 loop spans 14 amino acids. The V gene lost 2 bases and the J gene lost 0 bases, with 5 bases spanning the gap. CDR1 is SEHNR, CDR2 FQNEAQ, per germline (reference sequence). CDR3 residues: CASSLIRSGNTIYF. The CDR3 DNA sequence: TGTGCCAGCAGCTTAATCCGCTCTGGAAACACCATATATTTT.

A word on this clonotype: This CDR3 fails to terminate in the conserved phenylalanine or tryptophan, so it likely reflects a read error. The J gene is TRBJ2-1, the V gene TRBV27, with TRBD2 matching over 12 bases. Germline V CDR1 and CDR2: MNHEY, SMNVEV (reference sequence). V gave up 4 bases and J gave up 5 bases; unmatched junction bases: 3. The CDR3 spans 15 residues. The CDR3 DNA sequence: TGTGCCAGCAGTTCCTGGACTAGCGGGGACAATGAGCAGTTCACC. Translation: CASSSWTSGDNEQFT.

Remarks on this clonotype: Germline is not matched at one junction end, which may reflect a read error. The rearrangement uses TRBV5-1 and TRBJ2-7, with 8 positions matching TRBD2. Germline lookup yields CDR1 SGHRS and CDR2 YFSETQ. The CDR3 is 14 residues long. The CDR3 nucleotides read TGCGCCAGCAGCCCCGGGGGGGGGTACTACGAACAGTACTTC. As protein: CASSPGGGYYEQYF.

About this clonotype itself: As the CDR3 is not closed by the conserved phenylalanine or tryptophan, this likely results from a read error. This rearrangement joins TRBV20-1 to TRBJ2-7, with D unclear. Germline V lookup: CDR1 DFQATT, CDR2 SNEGSKA (reference sequence). Trimming took 3 bases from V and 0 from J, leaving 6 bases between them. This CDR3 has 12 amino acids. The CDR3 protein is CSASVPSYEQYS. The CDR3 DNA reads TGCAGTGCTAGCGTGCCCTCCTACGAGCAGTACTCC.